This T cell receptor (beta chain) was sequenced during a study of regulatory T cells in long-lasting Graves disease. Study background: With positive TSH receptor antibodies and over 5 years of antithyroid drugs, Graves' disease was considered persistent.

CDR3-region Arm-PCR and iRepertoire HTBI primers produced the TCR beta libraries. TCRdb ran MiXCR on the multiplex PCR reads and lists one entry per CDR3 protein. Among a few hundred thousand distinct CDR3 sequences listed, roughly a quarter were seen once. This CDR3 is 14 amino acids long. The germline V gene has CDR1 MNHEY and CDR2 SVGEGT. V was cut by 6 bases and J by 0 bases, with 10 bases left in between. As to time point: persistent/refractory GD, antithyroid drugs over 5 years with positive TRAb. PBMC RNA served as the TCR library source. The TCR originated in a female donor with Graves disease. Material: peripheral blood mononuclear cells (PBMCs), obtained when the disease was refractory, from a patient treated with antithyroid drugs. The chain couples TRBV6-2 or TRBV6-3 to TRBJ2-3; D perhaps matches TRBD2 (5 bases). CDR3 in amino acids: CASSSGPSTDTQYF. For the CDR3, the DNA is TGTGCCAGCAGCAGCGGCCCTAGCACAGATACGCAGTATTTT.